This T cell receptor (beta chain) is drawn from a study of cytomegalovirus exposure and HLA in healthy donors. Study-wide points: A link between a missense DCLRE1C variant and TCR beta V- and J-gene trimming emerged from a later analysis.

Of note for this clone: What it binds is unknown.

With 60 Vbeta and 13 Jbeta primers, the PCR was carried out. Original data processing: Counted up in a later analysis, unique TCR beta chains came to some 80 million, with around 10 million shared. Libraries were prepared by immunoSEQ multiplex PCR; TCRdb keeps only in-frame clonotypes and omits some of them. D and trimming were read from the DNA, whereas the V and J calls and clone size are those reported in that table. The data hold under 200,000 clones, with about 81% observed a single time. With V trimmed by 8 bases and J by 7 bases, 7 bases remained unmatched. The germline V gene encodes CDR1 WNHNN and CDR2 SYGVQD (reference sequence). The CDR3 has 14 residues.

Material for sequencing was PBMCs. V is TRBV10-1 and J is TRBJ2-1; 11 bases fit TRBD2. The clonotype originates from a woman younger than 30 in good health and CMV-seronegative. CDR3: CASGPSGGRNEQFF. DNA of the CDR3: TGCGCCAGCGGCCCTAGCGGGGGGCGGAATGAGCAGTTCTTC.